The sequence of this TCR beta chain was determined in a study of T cells after yellow fever vaccination. The V and J ends lost 4 bases and 7 bases respectively, with 11 bases between them. Germline CDR1 reads ENHRY; CDR2 reads SYGVKD. The CDR3 sequence is 13 residues long. TCRdb analysed the 5' RACE reads with MiXCR anew, one entry per CDR3 protein. This table has around 600,000 distinct CDR3 sequences, 9% to 15% appearing once. This clonotype was observed a few times. This TCR derives from a man aged 25 to 40 who received the YFV17D yellow fever vaccine. The chain is built from TRBV10-3 and TRBJ1-5; TRBD1 might be the D (5 bases). The sample was PBMCs, taken on the day of the yellow fever booster vaccination. The CDR3 is CAISGQPEQPQHF. In DNA form, the CDR3 reads TGTGCCATCAGTGGACAGCCGGAACAGCCCCAGCATTTT.